Each of the 29 T cell receptor beta chains below was sequenced from the same sample in a study of blood T cell repertoires in COVID-19. Only in-frame clones appear in the TCRdb table, and some are missing; sequencing was by immunoSEQ multiplex PCR. The data hold 140,000 to 150,000 clones, with around 81% observed a single time. The sample comprised peripheral blood. Source of these receptors: a human donor with acute or convalescent COVID-19. The donor label of this sample is uncertain.

The chain has TRBV18 and TRBJ1-5, with D hard to call. Germline V lookup: CDR1 KGHSH, CDR2 LQKENI. This CDR3 is 14 amino acids long. Trimming stripped 5 bases from V and 4 bases from J, with 12 bases between. CDR3 sequence reads: CASSATAGNQPQHF. The CDR3 region has the DNA TGTGCCAGCTCAGCCACAGCAGGAAATCAGCCCCAGCATTTT.

The chain recombines TRBV7-2 with TRBJ1-5, with D tentatively TRBD1 (5 bases). Germline CDR1 SGHTA, CDR2 FQGNSA. CDR3 length equals 19 residues. V was trimmed by 2 bases and J by 6 bases, leaving 26 bases between them. CDR3 DNA: TGTGCCAGCAGCTTAAGGGGCCCGGAAGTTGCCGTGGGAGGTCAGCCCCAGCATTTT. Its protein is CASSLRGPEVAVGGQPQHF.

The chain joins TRBV10-2 to TRBJ1-2; 8 bases line up with TRBD1. The CDR3 covers 14 residues. V trimming: 4 bases; J trimming: 2 bases; junction bases outside the gene matches: 3. CDR1 is WSHSY and CDR2 is SAAADI in the germline V gene. The CDR3 here is CASSGGQANYGYTF. The CDR3 region has the DNA TGCGCCAGCAGTGGGGGACAGGCGAACTATGGCTACACCTTC.

This clone has only a few counts. The CDR3 DNA is TGTGCCAGCAGCGGGACAGGGGGCGCGGGGGAGCTGTTTTTT. Translating it yields CASSGTGGAGELFF. This rearrangement joins TRBV2 to TRBJ2-2; 12 nucleotides line up with TRBD1. The CDR3 consists of 14 residues. After removal of 6 bases from V and 8 bases from J, the junction contained 4 bases not matched to a gene. The germline V gene has CDR1 SNHLY and CDR2 FYNNEI. Drawing the rest from reference TRBV2 and TRBJ2-2, the complete variable domain is EPEVTQTPSHQVTQMGQEVILRCVPISNHLYFYWYRQILGQKVEFLVSFYNNEISEKSEIFDDQFSVERPDGSNFTLKIRSTKLEDSAMYFCASSGTGGAGELFFGEGSRLTVL.

The chain carries TRBV27 and TRBJ2-1; 9 bases map to TRBD1. V was pared by 5 bases and J by 5 bases, with 10 bases of the junction left unmatched. CDR1 and CDR2 (germline): MNHEY, SMNVEV (reference sequence). The CDR3 spans 16 residues. As DNA, the CDR3 is TGTGCCAGCAGTCCCGGACACAGGGGGCGAAACAATGAGCAGTTCTTC. This sequence encodes CASSPGHRGRNNEQFF.

V usage is TRBV5-1 and J usage is TRBJ2-3, with D unclear. Trimming took 1 base from V and 4 from J, leaving 13 bases between them. Germline V lookup: CDR1 SGHRS, CDR2 YFSETQ. The CDR3 has 15 residues. In DNA, the CDR3 is TGCGCCAGCAGCTTGATGTCAGGCTCGGCAGATACGCAGTATTTT. The encoded protein is CASSLMSGSADTQYF.

This chain uses TRBV11-3 with TRBJ2-2; 12 positions match TRBD1. V was pared by 4 bases and J by 4 bases, with 10 bases of the junction left unmatched. CDR1 and CDR2 (germline): SGHNT, YENEEA. The CDR3 length is 18 residues. CDR3 loop: CASSSAPGQGALTGELFF. The DNA for the CDR3 is TGTGCCAGCAGCTCGGCTCCGGGACAGGGGGCGCTCACCGGGGAGCTGTTTTTT.

This clone was seen only a few times. The rearrangement links TRBV6-4 to TRBJ1-2; D remains unclear. The CDR3 is 14 amino acids. The ends were cut back, 0 bases at V and 4 bases at J, with 9 bases in the middle. Germline lookup yields CDR1 MRHNA and CDR2 SNTAGT. The CDR3: CASSDSNSGYGYTF. CDR3 sequence (DNA): TGTGCCAGCAGTGACTCGAACAGCGGCTATGGCTACACCTTC.

The rearrangement joins TRBV9 to TRBJ1-3; 10 positions agree with TRBD1. Germline trimming cut 0 bases from V and 0 bases from J; bases unmatched to any gene: 6. CDR1 and CDR2 (germline): SGDLS, YYNGEE. The CDR3 runs to 18 residues. CDR3 amino acids: CASSVEPGQGNSGNTIYF. The CDR3 DNA sequence: TGTGCCAGCAGCGTAGAGCCGGGACAGGGGAACTCTGGAAACACCATATATTTT.

This chain connects TRBV19 to TRBJ2-5; no clear D. The CDR3 length is 14 residues. Germline CDR1 and CDR2: LNHDA and SQIVND (reference sequence). Trimming stripped 5 bases from V and 4 bases from J, with 14 bases between. DNA of the CDR3: TGTGCCAGTAGTCAGAATGACATCGGAGAGACCCAGTACTTC. Protein sequence: CASSQNDIGETQYF.

This clone has only one observation. V and J are TRBV5-1 and TRBJ2-1, with 8 bases fitting TRBD1. Germline V lookup: CDR1 SGHRS, CDR2 YFSETQ. CDR3 size: 14 residues. J was trimmed by 7 bases and V by 3 bases; bases with no gene match: 6. The CDR3, as DNA: TGCGCCAGCAGCTGGGGACAGGTGGGGAATGAGCAGTTCTTC. Translation: CASSWGQVGNEQFF.

The genes are TRBV6-2 or TRBV6-3 and TRBJ2-7; no firm D call. Germline V CDR1 and CDR2: MNHEY, SVGEGT. The V gene lost 5 bases and the J gene lost 6 bases, with 11 bases spanning the gap. The CDR3 loop spans 12 amino acids. The CDR3 DNA reads TGTGCCAGCAGTCGCACAACGTCCGAGCAGTACGTC. Translation gives CASSRTTSEQYV.

The genes are TRBV24-1 and TRBJ2-1, with 10 bases identical to TRBD2. CDR3 size: 17 residues. The germline V gene has CDR1 KGHDR and CDR2 SFDVKD. V shed 2 bases and J 10 bases; nucleotides not matched to a gene: 13. CDR3 region: CATSDSVAGGPPGEQFF. In DNA form, the CDR3 reads TGTGCCACCAGTGATTCGGTAGCGGGGGGCCCACCGGGGGAGCAGTTCTTC.

The chain couples TRBV19 to TRBJ2-2; unclear D gene. The CDR3 loop spans 14 amino acids. The V end was cut by 1 base, the J end by 5 bases, with 8 bases between. Germline V lookup: CDR1 LNHDA, CDR2 SQIVND (reference sequence). CDR3 sequence: CASSIVQSTGELFF. The CDR3 nucleotides are TGTGCCAGTAGTATAGTACAAAGTACCGGGGAGCTGTTTTTT.

This sequence joins TRBV7-9 and TRBJ2-7, with 7 bases that match TRBD1. The length of the CDR3 is 14 residues. CDR1 and CDR2 from the germline V gene are SEHNR and FQNEAQ (reference sequence). Losses at the gene ends were 2 bases for V and 3 bases for J; bases not matched to a gene: 4. The CDR3 DNA sequence: TGTGCCAGCAGCTTACGGGACAGAATCTACGAGCAGTACTTC. Its translation: CASSLRDRIYEQYF. The entire variable domain, with the rest obtained from reference TRBV7-9 and TRBJ2-7, is as follows: DTGVSQNPRHKITKRGQNVTFRCDPISEHNRLYWYRQTLGQGPEFLTYFQNEAQLEKSRLLSDRFSAERPKGSFSTLEIQRTEQGDSAMYLCASSLRDRIYEQYFGPGTRLTVT.

As concerns this clone: Germline is not matched at one junction end, which may reflect a read error. The chain couples TRBV11-2 to TRBJ2-1; D gene unclear. Looked up from germline, CDR1 is SGHAT and CDR2 is FQNNGV. The CDR3 has 14 residues. Here the CDR3 reads CASSERPSFNEQFF. CDR3 in DNA: TGTGCCAGCAGCGAGAGGCCTTCCTTCAATGAGCAGTTCTTC.

The chain combines TRBV6-5 with TRBJ1-2, with 7 bases aligning to TRBD1. The germline CDR1 and CDR2 sequences are MNHEY and SVGAGI. The CDR3 length is 15 residues. V was pared by 6 bases and J by 0 bases, with 7 bases of the junction left unmatched. The CDR3 DNA reads TGTGCCAGCAGGGGAACAGGGGTAGCTAACTATGGCTACACCTTC. This translates into CASRGTGVANYGYTF.

The rearrangement joins TRBV3-1 (or the pseudogene TRBV3-2) to TRBJ1-1; D unresolved. The CDR3 contains 16 residues. Trimming shortened V by 0 bases and J by 3 bases, and 14 bases separated the two germline ends. Germline V CDR1 and CDR2: LGHDT, YNNKEL (reference sequence). The CDR3, as DNA: TGTGCCAGCAGCCAAGATTTCGACTTGGAGGACACTGAAGCTTTCTTT. It translates to CASSQDFDLEDTEAFF.

The V call is TRBV14, the J call TRBJ2-3; D remains ambiguous. Germline-derived CDR1 and CDR2 are SGHDN and FVKESK. Trimming pared 1 base from V and 2 bases from J, leaving 13 bases between. The CDR3 has 16 residues. The CDR3 DNA reads TGTGCCAGCAGCCAAGCGGTGTTAACCTTCACAGATACGCAGTATTTT. Encoded protein: CASSQAVLTFTDTQYF.

V usage is TRBV11-2 and J usage is TRBJ2-5; 10 nucleotides agree with TRBD2. V was clipped by 2 bases and J by 2 bases; unmatched bases: 5. The length of the CDR3 is 16 residues. Germline CDR1 and CDR2: SGHAT and FQNNGV. This chain's CDR3 is CASSLRLAGVQETQYF. The CDR3 nucleotides are TGTGCCAGCAGCTTACGCCTAGCGGGGGTGCAAGAGACCCAGTACTTC.

CDR3 protein: CASSYVQGARGQPQHF. Written as DNA, the CDR3 is TGTGCCAGCAGTTACGTACAGGGGGCCAGGGGTCAGCCCCAGCATTTT. The J gene is TRBJ1-5, the V gene TRBV6-6; 9 positions match TRBD1. CDR1 and CDR2 (germline): MNHNY, SVGAGI (reference sequence). The trim removed 2 bases at V and 6 bases at J, leaving 8 bases unmatched. The CDR3 is 16 residues long.

V usage is TRBV5-4 and J usage is TRBJ1-2, with D tentatively TRBD1 (5 bases). This CDR3 is built from 14 residues. Germline lookup yields CDR1 SGHNT and CDR2 YYREEE (reference sequence). Trimming left V 3 bases short and J 6 bases short, with 15 bases between. CDR3 in DNA: TGTGCCAGCAGCTGGGGGGAGGAAAGCGATGGCTACACCTTC. Encoded protein: CASSWGEESDGYTF.

The rearrangement uses TRBV14 and TRBJ1-5, with 10 bases that match TRBD1. Germline assignment: CDR1 SGHDN and CDR2 FVKESK. After removal of 4 bases from V and 1 base from J, the junction contained 1 base not matched to a gene. This CDR3 comprises 15 residues. CDR3 nucleotide sequence: TGTGCCAGCAGCCTGGGACAGGGGAGCAATCAGCCCCAGCATTTT. Protein product: CASSLGQGSNQPQHF.

The J gene is TRBJ1-5, the V gene TRBV3-1 (or the pseudogene TRBV3-2); a weak D match, TRBD1 (5 bases). Germline loops: CDR1 LGHDT, CDR2 YNNKEL (reference sequence). This CDR3 has 14 residues. The V gene lost 5 bases and the J gene lost 7 bases, with 15 bases spanning the gap. In DNA, the CDR3 is TGTGCCAGCAGCGACGGGCAGGGAGGACAGCCCCAGCATTTT. Encoded protein: CASSDGQGGQPQHF.

This clone came up many times. CDR3 protein: CASSRALNYGYTF. Written as DNA, the CDR3 is TGCGCCAGCTCCAGGGCGCTTAACTATGGCTACACCTTC. J is TRBJ1-2 and V is TRBV10-1; D may be TRBD1 (5 bases). This CDR3 spans 13 amino acids. Germline CDR1 is WNHNN and CDR2 is SYGVQD (reference sequence). V was shortened by 8 bases and J by 1 base, with 11 bases between the two germline ends.

The V gene is TRBV9, the J gene TRBJ1-4, with TRBD1 matching 8 bases. The CDR3 contains 15 residues. J gave up 4 bases and V 4 bases, and 6 bases lay outside the gene matches. CDR1 SGDLS and CDR2 YYNGEE come from the germline V gene. The CDR3: CASSPQGQVNEKLFF. CDR3 DNA sequence: TGTGCCAGCAGCCCCCAGGGACAGGTTAATGAAAAACTGTTTTTT.

This clone was counted a few times. V and J are TRBV6-5 and TRBJ2-6, with a possible D match to TRBD2 (6 bases). V was trimmed by 11 bases and J by 2 bases, leaving 13 bases between them. CDR1 is MNHEY and CDR2 is SVGAGI in the germline V gene. The CDR3 has 14 residues. The CDR3 bases are TGTGCCTCCTCAGGAGGGACTGGGGCCAACGTCCTGACTTTC. Translating gives CASSGGTGANVLTF.

The chain uses TRBV11-2 and TRBJ2-7; a weak D match, TRBD2 (5 bases). Trimming removed 10 bases at V and 9 bases at J, with 22 bases between. Per germline, CDR1 SGHAT and CDR2 FQNNGV. The CDR3 loop spans 13 amino acids. As DNA, the CDR3 is TGTGCCATCAATGCACCGGGGTCGGGGTCGCAGTACTTC. This gives the protein CAINAPGSGSQYF.

The rearrangement uses TRBV2 and TRBJ1-5, with D unresolved. CDR3 length: 13 amino acids. CDR1 is SNHLY and CDR2 is FYNNEI in the germline V gene. V shed 8 bases and J shed 6 bases, with 14 bases lying between them. The CDR3 nucleotides read TGTGCCAGCGGCCCCCAGCTAGGTCAGCCCCAGCATTTT. This translates into CASGPQLGQPQHF.